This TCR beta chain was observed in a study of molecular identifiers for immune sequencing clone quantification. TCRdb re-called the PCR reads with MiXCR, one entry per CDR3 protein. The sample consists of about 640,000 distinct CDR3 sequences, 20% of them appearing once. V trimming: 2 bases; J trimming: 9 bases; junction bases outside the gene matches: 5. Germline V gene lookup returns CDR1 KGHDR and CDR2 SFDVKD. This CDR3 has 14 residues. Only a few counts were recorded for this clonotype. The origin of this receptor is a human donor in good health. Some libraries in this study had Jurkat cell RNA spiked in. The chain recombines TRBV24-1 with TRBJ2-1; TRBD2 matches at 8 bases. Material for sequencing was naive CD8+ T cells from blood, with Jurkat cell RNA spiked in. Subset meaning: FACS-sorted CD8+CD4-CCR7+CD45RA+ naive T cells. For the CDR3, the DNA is TGTGCCACCAGTGATTCTGCCCGGGAGGGTGAGCAGTTCTTC. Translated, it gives CATSDSAREGEQFF.